This paragraph covers one T cell receptor (beta chain) sequence. CDR1 is ENHRY, CDR2 SYGVKD, per germline. There are 16 residues in the CDR3. The ends were cut back, 10 bases at V and 2 bases at J, with 23 bases in the middle. This sample was included in a study of blood T cell repertoires in COVID-19. Across the whole study: Acute-phase and convalescent COVID-19 samples originated in the United States, Italy and Spain. PBMCs, B-cell-depleted T cells, or T cells were the source of the cDNA or gDNA that made up the material.

In the original processing: Amplification of reference gene primers provided the estimated nucleated cell counts. Assay used: immunoSEQ multiplex PCR; TCRdb lists only in-frame clones, some missing. The V and J calls and clone size come from that table; D and trimming were worked out from the DNA. This sample has some 210,000 clones, with almost 85% found just once. V usage is TRBV10-3 and J usage is TRBJ1-2; D is undetermined. Sequencing was carried out using peripheral blood. The TCR originated in a middle-aged woman with acute or convalescent COVID-19. The CDR3 spells CATATTVLATNYGYTF. The DNA of the CDR3 is TGTGCCACCGCGACAACAGTATTGGCAACCAACTATGGCTACACCTTC.